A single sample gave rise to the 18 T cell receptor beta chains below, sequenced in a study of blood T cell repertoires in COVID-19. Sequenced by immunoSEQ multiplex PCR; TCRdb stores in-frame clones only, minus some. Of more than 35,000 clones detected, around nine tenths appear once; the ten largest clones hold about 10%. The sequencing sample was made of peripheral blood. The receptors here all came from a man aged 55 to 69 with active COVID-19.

As DNA, the CDR3 is TGTGCCAGCAGCCGAGGACAGGGACTTGGCTACACCTTC. Residues: CASSRGQGLGYTF. The chain combines TRBV7-2 with TRBJ1-2; 8 positions match TRBD1. Looked up from germline, CDR1 is SGHTA and CDR2 is FQGNSA. V trimming: 5 bases; J trimming: 7 bases; junction bases outside the gene matches: 6. The CDR3 sequence is 13 residues long.

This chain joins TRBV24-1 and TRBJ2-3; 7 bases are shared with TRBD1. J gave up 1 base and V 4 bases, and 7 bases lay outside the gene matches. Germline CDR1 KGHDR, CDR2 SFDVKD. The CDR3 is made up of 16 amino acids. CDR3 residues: CATSEGDRDGTDTQYF. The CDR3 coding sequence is TGTGCCACCAGTGAAGGCGACAGGGATGGCACAGATACGCAGTATTTT.

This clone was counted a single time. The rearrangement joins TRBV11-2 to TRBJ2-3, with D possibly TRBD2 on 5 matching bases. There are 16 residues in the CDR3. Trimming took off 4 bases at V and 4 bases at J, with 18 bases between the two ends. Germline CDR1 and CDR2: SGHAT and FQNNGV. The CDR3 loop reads CASSSFSGGGADTQYF. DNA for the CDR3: TGTGCCAGCAGCTCCTTTTCCGGAGGCGGAGCAGATACGCAGTATTTT.

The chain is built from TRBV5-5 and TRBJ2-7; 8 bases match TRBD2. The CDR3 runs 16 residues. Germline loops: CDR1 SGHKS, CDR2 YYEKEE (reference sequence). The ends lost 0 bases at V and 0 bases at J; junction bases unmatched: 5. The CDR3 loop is CASSLGLAGSSYEQYF. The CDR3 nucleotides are TGTGCCAGCAGCTTGGGATTAGCGGGGAGCTCCTACGAGCAGTACTTC.

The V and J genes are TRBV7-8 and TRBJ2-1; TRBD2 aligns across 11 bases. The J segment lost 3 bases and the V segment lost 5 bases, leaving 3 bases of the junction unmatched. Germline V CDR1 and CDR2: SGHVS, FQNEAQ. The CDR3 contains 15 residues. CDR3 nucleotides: TGTGCCAGCAGCGACGGGACTAGCGGCTACAATGAGCAGTTCTTC. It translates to CASSDGTSGYNEQFF.

The chain's CDR3 is CASSPQTSGQETQYF. DNA of the CDR3: TGTGCCAGCTCACCGCAGACTAGCGGCCAAGAGACCCAGTACTTC. The chain employs TRBV18 and TRBJ2-5; the match to TRBD2 covers 9 bases. Germline-derived CDR1 and CDR2 are KGHSH and LQKENI. The CDR3 loop spans 15 amino acids. The J segment lost 1 base and the V segment lost 3 bases, leaving 3 bases of the junction unmatched.

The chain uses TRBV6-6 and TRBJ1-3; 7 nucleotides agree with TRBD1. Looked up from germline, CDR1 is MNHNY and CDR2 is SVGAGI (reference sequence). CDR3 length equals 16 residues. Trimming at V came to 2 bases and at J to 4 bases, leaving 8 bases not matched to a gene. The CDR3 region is CASSYDRDQSGNTIYF. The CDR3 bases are TGTGCCAGCAGTTACGACAGGGATCAATCGGGAAACACCATATATTTT.

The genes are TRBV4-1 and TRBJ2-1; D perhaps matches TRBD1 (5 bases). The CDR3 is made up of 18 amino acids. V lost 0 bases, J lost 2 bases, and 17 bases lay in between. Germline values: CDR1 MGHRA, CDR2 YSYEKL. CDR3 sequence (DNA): TGCGCCAGCAGCCAAGAATTATGGGGCGGACCACCCTACAATGAGCAGTTCTTC. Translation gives CASSQELWGGPPYNEQFF.

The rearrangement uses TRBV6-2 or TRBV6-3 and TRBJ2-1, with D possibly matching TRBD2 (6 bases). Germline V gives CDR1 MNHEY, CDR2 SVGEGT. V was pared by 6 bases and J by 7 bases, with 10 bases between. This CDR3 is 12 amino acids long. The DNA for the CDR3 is TGTGCCAGCAGCGGGACTCAGAATGAGCAGTTCTTC. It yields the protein CASSGTQNEQFF.

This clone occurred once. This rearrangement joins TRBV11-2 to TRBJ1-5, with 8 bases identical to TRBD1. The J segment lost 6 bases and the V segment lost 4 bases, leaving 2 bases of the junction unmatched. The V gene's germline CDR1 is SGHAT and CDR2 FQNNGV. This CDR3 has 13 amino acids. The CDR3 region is CASSYTGGQPQHF. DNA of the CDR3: TGTGCCAGCAGCTACACAGGGGGTCAGCCCCAGCATTTT.

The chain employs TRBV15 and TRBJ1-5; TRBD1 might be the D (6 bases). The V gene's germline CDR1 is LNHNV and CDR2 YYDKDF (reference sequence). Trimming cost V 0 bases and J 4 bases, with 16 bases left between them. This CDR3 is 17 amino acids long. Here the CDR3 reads CATSREMFSRGNQPQHF. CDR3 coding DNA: TGTGCCACCAGCAGAGAAATGTTCTCCAGGGGAAATCAGCCCCAGCATTTT.

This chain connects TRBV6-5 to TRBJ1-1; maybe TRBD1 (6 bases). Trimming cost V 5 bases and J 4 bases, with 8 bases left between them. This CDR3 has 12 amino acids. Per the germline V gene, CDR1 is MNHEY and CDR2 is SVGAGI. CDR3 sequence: CASSPGATEAFF. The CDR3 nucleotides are TGTGCCAGCAGTCCAGGGGCCACTGAAGCTTTCTTT.

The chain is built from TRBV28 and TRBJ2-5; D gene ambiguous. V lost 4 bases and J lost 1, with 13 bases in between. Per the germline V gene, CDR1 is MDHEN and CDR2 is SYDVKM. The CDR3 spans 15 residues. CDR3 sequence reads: CASSSLPVPQETQYF. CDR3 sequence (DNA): TGTGCCAGCAGTTCCCTGCCGGTACCCCAAGAGACCCAGTACTTC.

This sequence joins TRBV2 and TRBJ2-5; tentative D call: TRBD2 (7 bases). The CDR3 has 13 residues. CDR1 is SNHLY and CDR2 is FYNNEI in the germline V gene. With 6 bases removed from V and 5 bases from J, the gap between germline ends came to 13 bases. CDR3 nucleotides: TGTGCCAGCAGCCTACAGGGAGGGGAGACCCAGTACTTC. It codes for CASSLQGGETQYF.

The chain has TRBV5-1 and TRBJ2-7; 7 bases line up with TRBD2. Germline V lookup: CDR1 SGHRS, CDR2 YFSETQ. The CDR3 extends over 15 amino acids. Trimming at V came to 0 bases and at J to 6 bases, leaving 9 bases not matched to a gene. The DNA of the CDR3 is TGCGCCAGCAGCTTGGCAGCGGGGTATGCCCTCGAGCAGTACTTC. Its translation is CASSLAAGYALEQYF.

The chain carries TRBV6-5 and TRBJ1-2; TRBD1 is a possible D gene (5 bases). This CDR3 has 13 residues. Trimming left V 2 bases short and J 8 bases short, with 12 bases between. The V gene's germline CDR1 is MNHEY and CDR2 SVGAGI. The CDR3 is CASSYGTLEGYTF. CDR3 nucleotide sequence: TGTGCCAGCAGTTACGGGACTTTGGAGGGCTACACCTTC.

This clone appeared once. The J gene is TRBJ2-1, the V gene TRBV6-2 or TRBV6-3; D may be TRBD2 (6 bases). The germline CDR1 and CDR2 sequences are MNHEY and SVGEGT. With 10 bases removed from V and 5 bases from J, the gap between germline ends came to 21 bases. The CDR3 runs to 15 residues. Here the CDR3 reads CATRPGGLENNEQFF. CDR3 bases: TGTGCCACCCGCCCAGGAGGGCTCGAGAACAATGAGCAGTTCTTC.

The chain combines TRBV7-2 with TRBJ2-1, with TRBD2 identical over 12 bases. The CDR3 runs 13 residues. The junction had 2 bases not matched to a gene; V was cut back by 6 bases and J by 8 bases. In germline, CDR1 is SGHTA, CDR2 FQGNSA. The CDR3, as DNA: TGTGCCAGCAGGACTAGCGGGAGCGATGAGCAGTTCTTC. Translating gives CASRTSGSDEQFF. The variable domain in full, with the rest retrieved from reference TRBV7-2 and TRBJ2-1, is GAGVSQSPSNKVTEKGKDVELRCDPISGHTALYWYRQSLGQGLEFLIYFQGNSAPDKSGLPSDRFSAERTGGSVSTLTIQRTQQEDSAVYLCASRTSGSDEQFFGPGTRLTVL.